This passage covers 4 T cell receptor beta chains from one sample sequenced in a study of vaccination effects on CD4 cells after COVID-19. ViraFEST used viral peptide pools to expand antigen-specific CD4+ T cells before sequencing. Culture proceeded for approximately 9 days, and CD4+ T cells were then isolated. Either the mRNA-1273 or the BNT162b2 vaccine was given to participants as two doses. Assay: immunoSEQ multiplex PCR; the TCRdb copy retains only in-frame clones and omits some. The sample carries around 25,000 clones, roughly 79% recorded once. No cognate antigen is known for these TCRs. Sample: CD4+ T cells from PBMCs cultured with SARS-CoV-2 spike peptides, taken after COVID-19 vaccination. Every receptor here comes from a human donor who received a COVID-19 vaccine. Some clones in this sample may be carry-over from other donors' samples.

The count of this clone is one. This chain links TRBV7-6 with TRBJ2-7; 13 nucleotides align to TRBD2. The germline V gene encodes CDR1 SGHVS and CDR2 FNYEAQ. Germline trimming cut 1 base from V and 1 base from J; bases unmatched to any gene: 1. The CDR3 extends over 16 amino acids. The CDR3 is CASSLGTSGGSYEQYV. As DNA, the CDR3 is TGTGCCAGCAGCTTAGGGACTAGCGGGGGATCCTACGAGCAGTACGTC.

V gene TRBV3-1 (or the pseudogene TRBV3-2) combines with J gene TRBJ2-5, with TRBD1 matching 7 bases. Germline V CDR1 and CDR2: LGHDT, YNNKEL (reference sequence). The CDR3 runs 14 residues. The ends lost 4 bases at V and 2 bases at J; junction bases unmatched: 4. The CDR3 region has the DNA TGTGCCAGCAGCCCCGGGACAGCTCAAGAGACCCAGTACTTC. It translates to CASSPGTAQETQYF.

The chain combines TRBV6-1 with TRBJ2-3; TRBD2 matches 7 bases. From germline, CDR1 is MNHNS and CDR2 SASEGT. The CDR3 sequence is 17 residues long. Trimming took 2 bases from V and 0 from J; bases not matched to a gene: 8. CDR3 in DNA: TGTGCCAGCAGTGAAATCTGGCGGGGGACTAGCACAGATACGCAGTATTTT. The encoded protein is CASSEIWRGTSTDTQYF.

This clone was picked up one time. The junction departs from the called germline gene at one end, perhaps through a read error. The chain links TRBV12-3 or TRBV12-4 to TRBJ2-3, with 13 positions matching TRBD2. CDR3 length: 12 residues. The CDR3 nucleotides read TGTGCCAGCAGTACTAGCGGGGGGGCCTTCGATTTT. It translates to CASSTSGGAFDF.